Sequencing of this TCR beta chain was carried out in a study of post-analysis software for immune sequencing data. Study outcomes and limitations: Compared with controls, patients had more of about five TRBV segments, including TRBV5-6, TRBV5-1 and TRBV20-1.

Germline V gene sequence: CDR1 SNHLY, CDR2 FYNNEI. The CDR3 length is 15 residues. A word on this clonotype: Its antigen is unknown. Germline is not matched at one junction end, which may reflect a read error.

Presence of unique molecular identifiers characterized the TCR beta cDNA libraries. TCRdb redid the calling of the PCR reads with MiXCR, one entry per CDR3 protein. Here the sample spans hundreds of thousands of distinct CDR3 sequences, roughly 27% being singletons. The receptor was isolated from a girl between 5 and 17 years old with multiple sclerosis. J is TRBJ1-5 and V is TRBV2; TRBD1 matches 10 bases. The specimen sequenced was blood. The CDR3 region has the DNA TGTACCAGCAGTGCTTCGACAGGGGGCGGCCAGCCCCAGCATTTT. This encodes CTSSASTGGGQPQHF. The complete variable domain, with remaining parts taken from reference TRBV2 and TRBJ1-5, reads EPEVTQTPSHQVTQMGQEVILRCVPISNHLYFYWYRQILGQKVEFLVSFYNNEISEKSEIFDDQFSVERPDGSNFTLKIRSTKLEDSAMYFCTSSASTGGGQPQHFGDGTRLSIL.